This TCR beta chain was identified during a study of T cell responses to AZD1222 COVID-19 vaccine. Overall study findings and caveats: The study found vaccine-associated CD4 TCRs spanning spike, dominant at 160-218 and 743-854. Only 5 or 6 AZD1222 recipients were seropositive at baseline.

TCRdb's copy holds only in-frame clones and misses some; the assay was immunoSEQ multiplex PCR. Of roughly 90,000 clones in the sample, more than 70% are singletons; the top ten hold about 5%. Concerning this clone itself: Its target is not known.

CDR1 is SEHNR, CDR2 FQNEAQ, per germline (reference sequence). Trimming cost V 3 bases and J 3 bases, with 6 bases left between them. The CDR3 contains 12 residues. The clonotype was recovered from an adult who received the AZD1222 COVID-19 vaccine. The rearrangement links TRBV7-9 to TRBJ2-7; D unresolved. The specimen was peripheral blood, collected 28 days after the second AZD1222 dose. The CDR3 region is CASSFGDYEQYF. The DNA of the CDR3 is TGTGCCAGCAGCTTTGGGGACTACGAGCAGTACTTC.